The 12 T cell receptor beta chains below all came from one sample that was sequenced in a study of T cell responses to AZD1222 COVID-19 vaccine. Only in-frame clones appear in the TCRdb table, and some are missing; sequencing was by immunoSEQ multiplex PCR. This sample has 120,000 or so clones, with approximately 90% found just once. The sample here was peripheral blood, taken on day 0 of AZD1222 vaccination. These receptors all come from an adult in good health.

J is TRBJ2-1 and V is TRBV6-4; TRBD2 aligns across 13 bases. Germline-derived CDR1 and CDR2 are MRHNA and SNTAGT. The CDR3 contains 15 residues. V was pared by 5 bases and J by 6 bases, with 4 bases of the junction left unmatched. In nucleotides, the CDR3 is TGTGCCAGCAGTCCCGGGACTAGCGGGACCAATGAGCAGTTCTTC. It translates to CASSPGTSGTNEQFF.

The CDR3 loop reads CASSLGPSGTPWEIEKLFF. Here the CDR3 DNA reads TGTGCCAGCAGCTTAGGGCCGTCCGGGACGCCGTGGGAAATTGAAAAACTGTTTTTT. The chain joins TRBV11-2 to TRBJ1-4; a possible D gene is TRBD1 (5 bases). The length of the CDR3 is 19 residues. Germline V gene data show CDR1 as SGHAT and CDR2 as FQNNGV. V was trimmed by 1 base and J by 7 bases, leaving 25 bases between them.

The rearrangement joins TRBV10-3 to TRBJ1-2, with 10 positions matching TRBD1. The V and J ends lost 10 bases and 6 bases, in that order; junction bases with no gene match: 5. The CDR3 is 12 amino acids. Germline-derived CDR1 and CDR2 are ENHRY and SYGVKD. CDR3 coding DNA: TGTGCCACGACCGGGACAGGGGATGGCTACACCTTC. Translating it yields CATTGTGDGYTF.

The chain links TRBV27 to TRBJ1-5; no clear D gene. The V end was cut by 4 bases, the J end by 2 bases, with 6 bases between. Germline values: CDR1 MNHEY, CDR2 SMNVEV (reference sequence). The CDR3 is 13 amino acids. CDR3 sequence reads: CASSSLRNQPQHF. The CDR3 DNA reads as TGTGCCAGCAGTTCCTTACGCAATCAGCCCCAGCATTTT.

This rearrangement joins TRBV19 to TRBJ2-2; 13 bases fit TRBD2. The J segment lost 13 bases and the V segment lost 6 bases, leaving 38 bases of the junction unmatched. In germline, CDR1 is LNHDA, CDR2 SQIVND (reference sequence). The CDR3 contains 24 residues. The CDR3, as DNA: TGTGCCAGTAGCCCACGCTGGGGGACGGTGGGACTAGCGGGACCTCTCGTAGACCGGGAAGTGCTGTTTTTT. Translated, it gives CASSPRWGTVGLAGPLVDREVLFF.

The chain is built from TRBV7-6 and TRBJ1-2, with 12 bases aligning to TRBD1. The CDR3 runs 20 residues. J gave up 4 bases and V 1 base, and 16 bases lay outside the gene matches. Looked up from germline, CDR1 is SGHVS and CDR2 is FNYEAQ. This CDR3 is CASSLEAGTGGSGFGYGYTF. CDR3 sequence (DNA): TGTGCCAGCAGCTTAGAAGCCGGGACAGGGGGCTCAGGTTTCGGCTATGGCTACACCTTC.

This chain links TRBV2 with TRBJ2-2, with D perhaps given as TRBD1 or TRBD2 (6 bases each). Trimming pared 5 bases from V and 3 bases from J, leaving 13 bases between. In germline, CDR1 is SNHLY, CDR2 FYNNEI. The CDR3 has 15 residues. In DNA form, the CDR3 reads TGTGCCAGCAGTATAACGGGGGCCGACACCGGGGAGCTGTTTTTT. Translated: CASSITGADTGELFF. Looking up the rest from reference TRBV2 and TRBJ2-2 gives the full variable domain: EPEVTQTPSHQVTQMGQEVILRCVPISNHLYFYWYRQILGQKVEFLVSFYNNEISEKSEIFDDQFSVERPDGSNFTLKIRSTKLEDSAMYFCASSITGADTGELFFGEGSRLTVL.

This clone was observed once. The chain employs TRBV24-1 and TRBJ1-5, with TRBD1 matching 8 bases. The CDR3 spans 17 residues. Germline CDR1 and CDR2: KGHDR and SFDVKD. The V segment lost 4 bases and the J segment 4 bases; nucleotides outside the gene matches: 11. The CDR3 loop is CATSENDDRGGNQPQHF. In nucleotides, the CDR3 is TGTGCCACCAGTGAGAATGATGACAGGGGAGGAAATCAGCCCCAGCATTTT.

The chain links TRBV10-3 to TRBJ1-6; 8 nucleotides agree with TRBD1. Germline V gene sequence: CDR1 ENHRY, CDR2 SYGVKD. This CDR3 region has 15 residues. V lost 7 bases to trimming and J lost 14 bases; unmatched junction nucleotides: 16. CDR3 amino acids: CAITPSQDRAASLHF. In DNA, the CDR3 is TGTGCCATCACCCCCTCCCAGGACAGGGCGGCGTCCCTCCACTTT.

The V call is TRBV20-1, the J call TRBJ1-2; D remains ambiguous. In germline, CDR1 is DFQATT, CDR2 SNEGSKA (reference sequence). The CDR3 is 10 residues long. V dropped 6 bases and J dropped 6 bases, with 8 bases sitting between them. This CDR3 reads CSAKEHGYTF. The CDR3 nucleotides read TGCAGTGCCAAAGAACATGGCTACACCTTC.

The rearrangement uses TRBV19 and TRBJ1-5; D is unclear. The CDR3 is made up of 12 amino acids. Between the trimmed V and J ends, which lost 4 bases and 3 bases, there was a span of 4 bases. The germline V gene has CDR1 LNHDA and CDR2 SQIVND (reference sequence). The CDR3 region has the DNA TGTGCCAGTAGTACCGCCAATCAGCCCCAGCATTTT. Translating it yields CASSTANQPQHF.

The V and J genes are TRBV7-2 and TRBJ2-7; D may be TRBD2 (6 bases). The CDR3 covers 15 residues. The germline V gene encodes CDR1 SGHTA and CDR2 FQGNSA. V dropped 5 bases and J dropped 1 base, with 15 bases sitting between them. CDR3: CASSQRASRSYEQYF. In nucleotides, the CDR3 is TGTGCCAGCAGCCAGCGGGCTAGTAGATCCTACGAGCAGTACTTC.